Described below is a single T cell receptor beta chain sequence and its context. The antigen remains undetermined. The data stem from a study of T cell repertoires in cytomegalovirus infection. About the research overall: CMV epitopes that were recently identified and HLA-C-restricted were used alongside well-studied HLA-B-restricted ones. Matching HLA type and CMV infection were both indicated by public TCR beta signatures. Study-wide results and limits: Totalled public TCR beta family frequency picked out people who carried CMV plus the relevant HLA.

Per the germline V gene, CDR1 is SGDLS and CDR2 is YYNGEE. Trimming took 4 bases from V and 1 from J, leaving 11 bases between them. This CDR3 is 15 amino acids long. TCRdb recomputed calls from the reads with MiXCR, one row per CDR3 protein. The sample carries about 830,000 distinct CDR3 sequences, 32% recorded once. The receptor comes from a human donor in good health (CMV status not recorded). Some clones in this sample may be carry-over from other donors' samples. This chain links TRBV9 with TRBJ2-2, with a weak D call TRBD2 (6 bases). Material: cultured CD8+ T cells from PBMCs, obtained from culture after CMV antigen stimulation. CDR3 in DNA: TGTGCCAGCAGCCCGGGACTGGTGAACACCGGGGAGCTGTTTTTT. Translating gives CASSPGLVNTGELFF.